These 13 T cell receptor beta chains share one sample of origin, sequenced in a study of Graves' ophthalmopathy and Graves' hyperthyroidism. RNA transcripts provided the template for amplifying TCR beta CDR3 regions. In the first round, RT-PCR was carried out with HTBI primers, and a multiplex PCR formed the second round. TCRdb re-analysed the multiplex PCR reads in MiXCR, keeping a single row per CDR3 protein. Of some 1.1 million distinct CDR3 sequences listed, roughly two fifths are singletons. Material for sequencing was peripheral blood or thyroid tissue (not recorded which). These receptor sequences come from an adult man with Graves' hyperthyroidism.

This clonotype was detected many times. This sequence joins TRBV7-2 and TRBJ1-4; no clear D gene. The germline V and J ends were trimmed by 2 bases and 4 bases, with 11 bases remaining between them. Per germline, CDR1 SGHTA and CDR2 FQGNSA. There are 15 residues in the CDR3. CDR3 protein: CASSLFTGINEKLFF. As DNA, the CDR3 is TGTGCCAGCAGCTTATTCACGGGTATTAATGAAAAACTGTTTTTT.

The chain links TRBV30 to TRBJ2-7, with a tentative D call TRBD2 (6 bases). Trimming took 2 bases from V and 0 from J, leaving 11 bases between them. Germline-derived CDR1 and CDR2 are GTSNPN and SVGIG (reference sequence). The CDR3 extends over 14 amino acids. The CDR3 reads CAWSWGRSSYEQYF. DNA of the CDR3: TGTGCCTGGAGTTGGGGGAGGAGCTCCTACGAGCAGTACTTC.

The chain combines TRBV6-5 with TRBJ1-2, with a tentative D call TRBD1 (6 bases). This CDR3 region has 13 residues. Trimming took off 6 bases at V and 3 bases at J, with 11 bases between the two ends. Germline V gene data show CDR1 as MNHEY and CDR2 as SVGAGI. The CDR3 sequence: CASRKPGDYGYTF. The CDR3 coding sequence is TGTGCCAGCAGAAAGCCAGGGGACTATGGCTACACCTTC.

With regard to this clonotype: Compared with germline, one end of the junction differs, possibly owing to a read error. V and J are TRBV5-1 and TRBJ2-5; 12 positions agree with TRBD2. Germline CDR1 reads SGHRS; CDR2 reads YFSETQ. CDR3 size: 16 residues. CDR3 nucleotides: TGTGCCAGCTCACCGCAAGGACTAGCGGGGACGCAGACCCAGTACTTC. The encoded protein is CASSPQGLAGTQTQYF.

This chain uses TRBV2 with TRBJ2-5; TRBD2 aligns across 8 bases. CDR1 and CDR2 from the germline V gene are SNHLY and FYNNEI. This CDR3 region has 16 residues. V shed 6 bases and J 6 bases; nucleotides not matched to a gene: 15. This CDR3 reads CASSQISAGGLKTQYF. The CDR3 nucleotides are TGTGCCAGCAGCCAGATCTCGGCGGGGGGACTAAAGACCCAGTACTTC.

The V and J genes are TRBV7-2 and TRBJ1-5; D is unresolved. In germline, CDR1 is SGHTA, CDR2 FQGNSA. The length of the CDR3 is 17 residues. Trimming pared 6 bases from V and 3 bases from J, leaving 21 bases between. CDR3 nucleotide sequence: TGTGCCAGCAGTGATCCATCACAGCCCGGACCCAATCAGCCCCAGCATTTT. Translation gives CASSDPSQPGPNQPQHF.

Only a few counts were recorded for this clonotype. This chain uses TRBV6-5 with TRBJ1-3, with D possibly being TRBD1 (5 bases). Germline CDR1 MNHEY, CDR2 SVGAGI. This CDR3 is 12 amino acids long. The V end lost 4 bases, the J end lost 9 bases, and 10 bases lay between the germline ends. DNA of the CDR3: TGTGCCAGCAGTTCGGGGGGGGGCACCATATATTTT. It translates to CASSSGGGTIYF.

CDR3 sequence reads: CASSPSSGGGGTQYF. The CDR3 DNA reads TGTGCCAGCAGCCCATCGTCGGGGGGCGGAGGGACCCAGTACTTC. The chain has TRBV9 and TRBJ2-5; TRBD2 is a possible D gene (7 bases). The CDR3 is 15 residues long. Trimming cost V 4 bases and J 7 bases, with 20 bases left between them. Germline loops: CDR1 SGDLS, CDR2 YYNGEE. The full variable domain, in which reference TRBV9 and TRBJ2-5 provide the parts outside the CDR3, is DSGVTQTPKHLITATGQRVTLRCSPRSGDLSVYWYQQSLDQGLQFLIQYYNGEERAKGNILERFSAQQFPDLHSELNLSSLELGDSALYFCASSPSSGGGGTQYFGPGTRLLVL.

This rearrangement joins TRBV27 to TRBJ1-5; D is unresolved. The germline gives CDR1 MNHEY, CDR2 SMNVEV (reference sequence). This CDR3 region has 14 residues. V lost 2 bases, J lost 6 bases, and 11 bases lay in between. The CDR3 DNA reads as TGTGCCAGCAGTTTAAAAGGGTCCGGTCAGCCCCAGCATTTT. Amino acids: CASSLKGSGQPQHF.

This clonotype came up many times. The chain combines TRBV3-1 with TRBJ1-1; D unresolved. The CDR3 consists of 13 residues. The germline V gene has CDR1 LGHDT and CDR2 YNNKEL (reference sequence). Trimming removed 4 bases from V and 4 bases from J, with 10 bases in between. The CDR3 protein is CASSLVVGTEAFF. CDR3 DNA sequence: TGTGCCAGCAGCCTGGTTGTAGGCACTGAAGCTTTCTTT.

Comments on this clonotype: The junction and the germline gene differ at one end; a read error may be behind it. The V and J genes are TRBV7-8 and TRBJ2-2; perhaps TRBD1 as D (6 bases). The CDR3 consists of 16 residues. CDR1 and CDR2 (germline): SGHVS, FQNEAQ. CDR3 in amino acids: CASSSRTAANTGELFF. CDR3 bases: TGCGCCAGCAGCTCTCGGACAGCTGCGAACACCGGGGAGCTGTTTTTT.

About this clonotype: A much larger clone lies a single base off, so this may be a read error. The chain recombines TRBV14 with TRBJ2-6; D is uncertain. This CDR3 comprises 13 residues. V gave up 10 bases and J gave up 0 bases, with 7 bases separating them. The germline CDR1 and CDR2 sequences are SGHDN and FVKESK. CDR3 in DNA: TGTGCCACCAGGCACTCTGGGGCCAACGTCCTGACTTTC. It codes for CATRHSGANVLTF.

The chain has TRBV29-1 and TRBJ1-3; D unresolved. The germline gives CDR1 SQVTM, CDR2 ANQGSEA. V lost 8 bases and J lost 0, with 20 bases in between. CDR3 length: 16 residues. The CDR3 coding sequence is TGCAGCACGACTGGAGCGGGAACGAGCTCTGGAAACACCATATATTTT. Translation: CSTTGAGTSSGNTIYF.